A single sample gave rise to the 9 T cell receptor beta chains below, sequenced in a study of neurological immune-mediated disorders. Noted time point: longitudinal time-point 1 (baseline). TCRdb reprocessed the 5' RACE reads via MiXCR and lists one record per CDR3 protein. This sample has 70,000 to 75,000 distinct CDR3 sequences, with approximately 13% found just once. The sequencing sample was made of PBMCs. These receptors all come from a female donor with HTLV-1-associated myelopathy (HAM/TSP).

The chain links TRBV2 to TRBJ2-2; D ambiguous. The CDR3 sequence is 14 residues long. V gave up 2 bases and J gave up 7 bases, with 11 bases separating them. CDR1 SNHLY and CDR2 FYNNEI come from the germline V gene. The CDR3 nucleotides are TGTGCCAGCAGTGAAAATGGCGTCAACGGGGAGCTGTTTTTT. This sequence encodes CASSENGVNGELFF.

This clonotype has ten or more counts. The V gene is TRBV6-5, the J gene TRBJ1-5, with unresolved D. Trimming removed 6 bases from V and 0 bases from J, with 12 bases in between. The germline gives CDR1 MNHEY, CDR2 SVGAGI. This CDR3 contains 15 residues. This CDR3 reads CASRPQPNSNQPQHF. CDR3 coding DNA: TGTGCCAGCAGACCCCAGCCAAATAGCAATCAGCCCCAGCATTTT.

This chain links TRBV5-1 with TRBJ2-3, with D unclear. This CDR3 spans 13 amino acids. The V and J ends lost 3 bases and 4 bases respectively, with 9 bases between them. Germline CDR1 and CDR2: SGHRS and YFSETQ. In DNA form, the CDR3 reads TGCGCCAGCAGCTATACGGGCCCAGATACGCAGTATTTT. The encoded protein is CASSYTGPDTQYF.

There are many counts of this clonotype. The rearrangement uses TRBV20-1 and TRBJ2-5; D is unresolved. The CDR3 extends over 12 amino acids. Trimming took 2 bases from V and 3 from J, leaving 7 bases between them. Germline V lookup: CDR1 DFQATT, CDR2 SNEGSKA (reference sequence). CDR3 sequence (DNA): TGCAGTGCTAGACCTTCTAAAGAGACCCAGTACTTC. It encodes CSARPSKETQYF.

This clonotype was observed many times. This chain joins TRBV28 and TRBJ1-6; D is unclear. Germline V lookup: CDR1 MDHEN, CDR2 SYDVKM. CDR3 length: 14 amino acids. V lost 7 bases, J lost 4 bases, and 11 bases lay in between. As DNA, the CDR3 is TGTGCCAGCACCCTCGGGCCTTATAATTCACCCCTCCACTTT. Translation: CASTLGPYNSPLHF.

The chain links TRBV7-8 to TRBJ2-7; D perhaps matches TRBD2 (6 bases). The V gene lost 5 bases and the J gene lost 4 bases, with 15 bases spanning the gap. The CDR3 length is 14 residues. Looked up from germline, CDR1 is SGHVS and CDR2 is FQNEAQ. The CDR3 spells CASSEKRDSYEQYF. The CDR3 bases are TGTGCCAGCAGCGAAAAAAGGGACTCTTACGAGCAGTACTTC.

The V and J genes are TRBV2 and TRBJ2-3; 11 bases match TRBD2. CDR1 SNHLY and CDR2 FYNNEI come from the germline V gene. The CDR3 is 14 residues long. The ends lost 9 bases at V and 5 bases at J; junction bases unmatched: 7. CDR3 region: CARQGGTSGDTQYF. CDR3 in DNA: TGTGCCAGACAAGGAGGGACTAGCGGAGATACGCAGTATTTT.

This clonotype was seen only a few times. The V and J genes are TRBV7-8 and TRBJ2-1; 8 positions match TRBD1. Germline-derived CDR1 and CDR2 are SGHVS and FQNEAQ. V shed 3 bases, J shed 2 bases, and the junction held 3 bases outside the gene matches. CDR3 size: 15 residues. Written as DNA, the CDR3 is TGTGCCAGCAGCTTCCAGGGGGCCACCTACAATGAGCAGTTCTTC. Translating gives CASSFQGATYNEQFF.

This clonotype was counted ten times or more. This CDR3 reads CSAAKDRGGDEQFF. The DNA of the CDR3 is TGCAGTGCTGCGAAAGACAGGGGCGGCGATGAGCAGTTCTTC. The rearrangement uses TRBV20-1 and TRBJ2-1; 8 nucleotides agree with TRBD1. With V trimmed by 5 bases and J by 8 bases, 11 bases remained unmatched. Per germline, CDR1 DFQATT and CDR2 SNEGSKA (reference sequence). The CDR3 sequence is 14 residues long.